These 30 T cell receptor beta chains were sequenced from one sample in a study of blood T cell repertoires in COVID-19 (dated by TCRdb to about 2020). Library preparation employed the immunoSEQ multiplex PCR assay. In its TCRdb copy, this immuneACCESS table keeps in-frame sequences only and misses some clones. Where compared with another copy, unresolved V genes explain less than half of these, and the others have no known cause. This sample has 100,000 to 150,000 clones in its table, and about 79% of those were observed once. Clones ranked in the top ten supply about 40% of the sample. Sequenced sample: peripheral blood. The receptors shown here come from a man aged 35 to 55 with active or convalescent COVID-19.

The chain recombines TRBV5-1 with TRBJ1-5; D not certain. The CDR3 sequence is 12 residues long. CDR1 is SGHRS, CDR2 YFSETQ, per germline. V was shortened by 4 bases and J by 6 bases, with 8 bases between the two germline ends. The CDR3 DNA reads TGCGCCAGCAGCCTCAACGGTCAGCCCCAGCATTTT. Its translation is CASSLNGQPQHF.

The J gene is TRBJ1-1, the V gene TRBV28; TRBD1 might be the D (5 bases). Germline-derived CDR1 and CDR2 are MDHEN and SYDVKM. This CDR3 region has 13 residues. V shed 5 bases and J shed 4 bases, with 11 bases lying between them. The CDR3 DNA follows: TGTGCCAGCAGTCCTCCGGGGGGCACTGAAGCTTTCTTT. This sequence encodes CASSPPGGTEAFF.

The genes are TRBV5-1 and TRBJ1-1; D is unclear. V gave up 4 bases and J gave up 3 bases, with 10 bases separating them. Germline CDR1 and CDR2: SGHRS and YFSETQ. The CDR3 covers 13 residues. The DNA for the CDR3 is TGCGCCAGCAGCGTCAGGTGGGACACTGAAGCTTTCTTT. Protein product: CASSVRWDTEAFF.

This sequence joins TRBV7-2 and TRBJ2-3; D possibly corresponds to TRBD2 (6 bases). V was pared by 2 bases and J by 3 bases, with 12 bases between. This CDR3 spans 15 amino acids. Looked up from germline, CDR1 is SGHTA and CDR2 is FQGNSA. CDR3 residues: CASSLTGLGTDTQYF. For the CDR3, the DNA is TGTGCCAGCAGCTTAACGGGACTGGGAACAGATACGCAGTATTTT.

This sequence joins TRBV5-7 and TRBJ2-6; D gene unclear. TRBV5-7 is placed among ORFs of uncertain function. This CDR3 contains 15 residues. The germline V and J ends were trimmed by 4 bases and 2 bases, with 10 bases remaining between them. The CDR3 here is CASSLRCPGANVLTF. For the CDR3, the DNA is TGTGCCAGCAGCCTGCGTTGCCCTGGGGCCAACGTCCTGACTTTC.

This rearrangement joins TRBV28 to TRBJ1-1; D unresolved. The V gene lost 3 bases and the J gene lost 1 base, with 6 bases spanning the gap. The germline gives CDR1 MDHEN, CDR2 SYDVKM. CDR3 length equals 13 residues. CDR3 loop: CASSLGRNTEAFF. The CDR3 DNA sequence: TGTGCCAGCAGTTTGGGCAGGAACACTGAAGCTTTCTTT.

The rearrangement uses TRBV25-1 and TRBJ1-1; TRBD1 is a possible D gene (6 bases). V lost 2 bases to trimming and J lost 8 bases, with 21 bases between them. The CDR3 runs 16 residues. Germline V CDR1 and CDR2: MGHDK, SYGVNS. CDR3 DNA: TGTGCCAGCAGTGAAGGGTGGGGCGTGGGGGCGCGGGAAGCTTTCTTT. Amino acids: CASSEGWGVGAREAFF.

This chain links TRBV11-2 with TRBJ2-1; D is undetermined. This CDR3 spans 15 amino acids. With 0 bases removed from V and 3 bases from J, the gap between germline ends came to 9 bases. From germline, CDR1 is SGHAT and CDR2 FQNNGV. In DNA, the CDR3 is TGTGCCAGCAGCTTAGAACAGACGAACTACAATGAGCAGTTCTTC. Residues: CASSLEQTNYNEQFF.

The DNA of the CDR3 is TGTGCCTGGAATGGAGACAGGGGCTATGGCTACACCTTC. This encodes CAWNGDRGYGYTF. This chain uses TRBV30 with TRBJ1-2, with 8 bases aligning to TRBD1. Germline values: CDR1 GTSNPN, CDR2 SVGIG (reference sequence). The CDR3 loop spans 13 amino acids. V gave up 4 bases and J gave up 4 bases; unmatched junction bases: 5.

The gene calls are TRBV10-2 and TRBJ2-1, with TRBD2 matching 11 bases. The germline V gene encodes CDR1 WSHSY and CDR2 SAAADI. This CDR3 is built from 13 residues. J lost 15 bases, V lost 6 bases, and 10 bases had no gene match. The CDR3 sequence is CASRIAGGVSWFF. In nucleotides, the CDR3 is TGCGCCAGCAGGATAGCGGGAGGGGTCTCTTGGTTCTTC.

The V gene is TRBV9, the J gene TRBJ1-1; a weak D match, TRBD1 (6 bases). Germline assignment: CDR1 SGDLS and CDR2 YYNGEE. V was pared by 0 bases and J by 4 bases, with 13 bases between. The CDR3 is 15 residues long. CDR3 bases: TGTGCCAGCAGCGTAGGTCCAGGGGAGAGCACTGAAGCTTTCTTT. Protein sequence: CASSVGPGESTEAFF.

V is TRBV6-1 and J is TRBJ2-1; 7 bases match TRBD2. The germline V gene has CDR1 MNHNS and CDR2 SASEGT. Trimming removed 3 bases from V and 3 bases from J; junction bases left unmatched: 2. This CDR3 spans 14 amino acids. The CDR3 here is CASSESGDYNEQFF. CDR3 DNA sequence: TGTGCCAGCAGTGAGAGCGGGGACTACAATGAGCAGTTCTTC.

The gene calls are TRBV29-1 and TRBJ2-3; perhaps TRBD1 as D (6 bases). Germline CDR1 reads SQVTM; CDR2 reads ANQGSEA. Trimming left V 1 base short and J 6 bases short, with 8 bases between. CDR3 length: 12 residues. This chain's CDR3 is CSVEVGQDTQYF. The CDR3 DNA is TGCAGCGTTGAAGTCGGACAGGATACGCAGTATTTT.

The J gene is TRBJ1-2, the V gene TRBV6-5, with 10 bases fitting TRBD1. The CDR3 spans 16 residues. V lost 2 bases, J lost 4 bases, and 7 bases stayed unmatched. CDR1 is MNHEY and CDR2 is SVGAGI in the germline V gene. CDR3 region: CASSYIRTGGSYGYTF. The CDR3 DNA reads TGTGCCAGCAGTTACATTAGGACAGGGGGATCCTATGGCTACACCTTC.

This chain joins TRBV5-1 and TRBJ2-5; D is unresolved. Germline loops: CDR1 SGHRS, CDR2 YFSETQ. There are 13 residues in the CDR3. Trimming stripped 0 bases from V and 7 bases from J, with 10 bases between. Written as DNA, the CDR3 is TGCGCCAGCAGCTTGGCGGCCCCGGGGACCCAGTACTTC. As protein: CASSLAAPGTQYF.

J is TRBJ1-6 and V is TRBV7-9, with 8 bases lining up with TRBD1. Germline V gene sequence: CDR1 SEHNR, CDR2 FQNEAQ (reference sequence). This CDR3 contains 14 residues. The trim removed 8 bases at V and 3 bases at J, leaving 3 bases unmatched. This CDR3 reads CASADRGYNSPLHF. CDR3 DNA sequence: TGTGCCAGCGCCGACAGGGGCTATAATTCACCCCTCCACTTT.

The rearrangement joins TRBV12-3 or TRBV12-4 to TRBJ2-1; TRBD2 is a possible D gene (6 bases). The ends were cut back, 10 bases at V and 7 bases at J, with 14 bases in the middle. The CDR3 spans 12 residues. The CDR3 nucleotides read TGTGCCACCCAAATTGGGGGGAATGAGCAGTTCTTC. Translation: CATQIGGNEQFF.

The CDR3 DNA sequence: TGTGCCAGCAGTGAAGCGGCAGCAGCGGTAAACATTCAGTACTTC. Its protein product is CASSEAAAAVNIQYF. The rearrangement uses TRBV6-1 and TRBJ2-4, with D perhaps TRBD2 (5 bases). Trimming left V 0 bases short and J 6 bases short, with 12 bases between. CDR3 size: 15 residues. The germline V gene has CDR1 MNHNS and CDR2 SASEGT.

The chain's CDR3 is CASSFQASYEQYF. The CDR3 DNA reads as TGTGCCAGCAGTTTTCAGGCCTCCTACGAGCAGTACTTC. The chain combines TRBV27 with TRBJ2-7; the D is unclear. V was trimmed by 3 bases and J by 0 bases, leaving 6 bases between them. Germline V gives CDR1 MNHEY, CDR2 SMNVEV (reference sequence). This CDR3 is 13 amino acids long.

This clone is a singleton in its sample. The chain has TRBV29-1 and TRBJ1-5; the match to TRBD1 covers 7 bases. Looked up from germline, CDR1 is SQVTM and CDR2 is ANQGSEA. With V trimmed by 3 bases and J by 4 bases, 3 bases remained unmatched. The CDR3 totals 13 residues. The CDR3 here is CSVETGRNQPQHF. The CDR3 nucleotides are TGCAGCGTTGAGACAGGGCGAAATCAGCCCCAGCATTTT.

This clone was detected a few times. The CDR3 DNA is TGTGCCAGCAGCCAAAAAGGCAAGGGGACTGAAGCTTTCTTT. Translation: CASSQKGKGTEAFF. The chain is built from TRBV3-1 (or the pseudogene TRBV3-2) and TRBJ1-1; weak D call: TRBD1 (5 bases). The CDR3 is 14 amino acids. V shed 2 bases and J shed 5 bases, with 12 bases lying between them. CDR1 is LGHDT and CDR2 is YNNKEL in the germline V gene (reference sequence).

This clone was picked up a small number of times. The chain recombines TRBV28 with TRBJ2-3; 9 nucleotides line up with TRBD1. CDR1 is MDHEN, CDR2 SYDVKM, per germline. This CDR3 region has 18 residues. Germline trimming cut 3 bases from V and 5 bases from J; bases unmatched to any gene: 15. The CDR3 bases are TGTGCCAGCAGTTTCCCACTGCTGGACAGGGGCGATAAAGATACGCAGTATTTT. It encodes CASSFPLLDRGDKDTQYF.

The rearrangement uses TRBV2 and TRBJ1-2; 9 positions agree with TRBD1. The germline gives CDR1 SNHLY, CDR2 FYNNEI. The CDR3 length is 12 residues. J lost 8 bases, V lost 5 bases, and 3 bases had no gene match. Here the CDR3 DNA reads TGTGCCAGCAGTTACAGGGGGCAAGGCTACACCTTC. Its protein is CASSYRGQGYTF.

This chain connects TRBV4-3 to TRBJ1-2; perhaps TRBD1 as D (5 bases). CDR1 is LGHNA and CDR2 is YSLEER in the germline V gene. This CDR3 spans 14 amino acids. The ends were cut back, 0 bases at V and 8 bases at J, with 13 bases in the middle. The CDR3 reads CASSQDRDFKGYTF. The DNA of the CDR3 is TGCGCCAGCAGCCAAGATAGGGACTTCAAGGGCTACACCTTC.

This chain links TRBV7-3 with TRBJ2-1; maybe TRBD1 (5 bases). CDR1 and CDR2 (germline): SGHTA, FQGTGA. The V end was cut by 5 bases, the J end by 1 base, with 18 bases between. The CDR3 contains 17 residues. As DNA, the CDR3 is TGTGCCAGCAGCCAGACACCCAGGGTTAGTTCCTACAATGAGCAGTTCTTC. Its protein product is CASSQTPRVSSYNEQFF.

The chain couples TRBV30 to TRBJ2-5; D remains ambiguous. V gave up 0 bases and J gave up 4 bases, with 6 bases separating them. Germline CDR1 is GTSNPN and CDR2 is SVGIG (reference sequence). This CDR3 is 12 amino acids long. CDR3 protein: CAWSVRVETQYF. The CDR3 DNA follows: TGTGCCTGGAGTGTACGCGTAGAGACCCAGTACTTC.

The rearrangement links TRBV30 to TRBJ2-1; 13 bases are a match to TRBD2. The CDR3 is made up of 17 amino acids. Trimming at V came to 3 bases and at J to 7 bases, leaving 12 bases not matched to a gene. Germline V gene lookup returns CDR1 GTSNPN and CDR2 SVGIG (reference sequence). CDR3 nucleotides: TGTGCCTGGAGCCTAGCCGAGACTAGCGGGAGGTCTAATGAGCAGTTCTTC. This codes for CAWSLAETSGRSNEQFF.

This clone appeared a few times. The chain has TRBV6-1 and TRBJ2-1, with a tentative D call TRBD2 (6 bases). CDR1 is MNHNS, CDR2 SASEGT, per germline. V was clipped by 2 bases and J by 10 bases, with 18 bases between them. The CDR3 consists of 15 residues. CDR3 sequence: CASSESGLATSEQFF. The CDR3 nucleotides are TGTGCCAGCAGTGAATCGGGGCTAGCGACGTCCGAGCAGTTCTTC.

The rearrangement links TRBV6-5 to TRBJ2-1, with 8 bases matching TRBD2. V gave up 7 bases and J gave up 0 bases; unmatched junction bases: 5. Germline V gene lookup returns CDR1 MNHEY and CDR2 SVGAGI. This CDR3 region has 15 residues. CDR3 loop: CASTLSGGSYNEQFF. In nucleotides, the CDR3 is TGTGCCAGCACCCTAAGCGGGGGCTCCTACAATGAGCAGTTCTTC.

The rearrangement links TRBV6-5 to TRBJ1-2; 12 nucleotides line up with TRBD1. The V and J ends lost 7 bases and 7 bases, in that order; junction bases with no gene match: 7. Germline loops: CDR1 MNHEY, CDR2 SVGAGI. This CDR3 has 14 residues. The CDR3 reads CASIRDRGRGGYTF. The CDR3 DNA is TGTGCCAGCATCAGGGACAGGGGGCGAGGTGGCTACACCTTC.